The 10 T cell receptor beta chains in this list originate from one sample, sequenced in a study of control samples from healthy donors and cancer patients. Clones were read by immunoSEQ multiplex PCR, and TCRdb kept only the in-frame ones, dropping some. The sample has roughly 130,000 clones, roughly 90% seen once. The sample taken for sequencing was blood. Source of these receptors: a man aged 18 to 29 in good health.

This clone was counted a single time. The V and J genes are TRBV6-5 and TRBJ2-5, with a possible D match to TRBD1 (5 bases). Germline CDR1 reads MNHEY; CDR2 reads SVGAGI. CDR3 length: 16 residues. Trimming shortened V by 2 bases and J by 4 bases, and 17 bases separated the two germline ends. As DNA, the CDR3 is TGTGCCAGCAGTTACGCCCAGGGTTCGATTAGAGAGACCCAGTACTTC. Amino acid sequence: CASSYAQGSIRETQYF.

The chain links TRBV5-1 to TRBJ1-3, with a weak D call TRBD1 (6 bases). The CDR3 spans 15 residues. Germline CDR1 SGHRS, CDR2 YFSETQ. Trimming left V 4 bases short and J 0 bases short, with 11 bases between. In DNA, the CDR3 is TGCGCCAGCAGCGTCGACAGGTCCTCTGGAAACACCATATATTTT. Amino acid sequence: CASSVDRSSGNTIYF.

The chain is built from TRBV12-3 or TRBV12-4 and TRBJ1-5; D is undetermined. The CDR3 spans 13 residues. Trimming left V 2 bases short and J 4 bases short, with 6 bases between. DNA for the CDR3: TGTGCCAGCAGTTTATCAGATAATCAGCCCCAGCATTTT. It translates to CASSLSDNQPQHF.

V usage is TRBV11-3 and J usage is TRBJ2-3, with no clear D. Germline V CDR1 and CDR2: SGHNT, YENEEA. The CDR3 contains 16 residues. Trimming pared 5 bases from V and 2 bases from J, leaving 17 bases between. CDR3 coding DNA: TGTGCCAGCAGCCGAGGACGGTATCAAGTCACAGATACGCAGTATTTT. Translating gives CASSRGRYQVTDTQYF.

The rearrangement links TRBV6-1 to TRBJ1-1, with TRBD1 matching 8 bases. The CDR3 consists of 17 residues. The V segment lost 1 base and the J segment 5 bases; nucleotides outside the gene matches: 12. CDR1 is MNHNS, CDR2 SASEGT, per germline. CDR3 region: CASSEETGVRGGTEAFF. The CDR3 bases are TGTGCCAGCAGTGAAGAGACAGGGGTTAGAGGTGGTACTGAAGCTTTCTTT.

The V gene is TRBV7-9, the J gene TRBJ1-1; TRBD1 aligns across 9 bases. Trimming removed 4 bases from V and 4 bases from J; junction bases left unmatched: 4. This CDR3 comprises 14 residues. CDR1 SEHNR and CDR2 FQNEAQ come from the germline V gene (reference sequence). CDR3 DNA: TGTGCCAGCAGCTCAGACAGGGGGGGCACTGAAGCTTTCTTT. Its translation: CASSSDRGGTEAFF.

The gene calls are TRBV12-3 or TRBV12-4 and TRBJ1-2; possibly TRBD1 for D (5 bases). This CDR3 contains 13 residues. V lost 4 bases and J 8 bases, leaving 14 bases between the germline ends. DNA of the CDR3: TGTGCCAGCAGTTCCCCAGGGCGCCAGGGCTACACCTTC. Its translation: CASSSPGRQGYTF.

This chain connects TRBV11-2 to TRBJ1-5; 8 nucleotides agree with TRBD1. CDR1 is SGHAT and CDR2 is FQNNGV in the germline V gene. The ends lost 1 base at V and 1 base at J; junction bases unmatched: 0. The CDR3 is 15 residues long. CDR3 nucleotide sequence: TGTGCCAGCAGCTTAGGGACAGGGAGCAATCAGCCCCAGCATTTT. As protein: CASSLGTGSNQPQHF. The full variable domain, completed using reference TRBV11-2 and TRBJ1-5, is EAGVAQSPRYKIIEKRQSVAFWCNPISGHATLYWYQQILGQGPKLLIQFQNNGVVDDSQLPKDRFSAERLKGVDSTLKIQPAKLEDSAVYLCASSLGTGSNQPQHFGDGTRLSIL.

The J gene is TRBJ1-2, the V gene TRBV10-2; D is ambiguous. Germline-derived CDR1 and CDR2 are WSHSY and SAAADI. V gave up 2 bases and J gave up 0 bases, with 7 bases separating them. The CDR3 runs to 14 residues. In DNA, the CDR3 is TGCGCCAGCAGTGAGATCAAGGCTAACTATGGCTACACCTTC. Its translation is CASSEIKANYGYTF.

The chain combines TRBV6-1 with TRBJ2-1; 8 nucleotides agree with TRBD2. Germline loops: CDR1 MNHNS, CDR2 SASEGT. J lost 5 bases, V lost 2 bases, and 2 bases had no gene match. The CDR3 length is 14 residues. CDR3 sequence: CASSEFGGDNEQFF. The DNA for the CDR3 is TGTGCCAGCAGTGAATTCGGGGGGGACAATGAGCAGTTCTTC.